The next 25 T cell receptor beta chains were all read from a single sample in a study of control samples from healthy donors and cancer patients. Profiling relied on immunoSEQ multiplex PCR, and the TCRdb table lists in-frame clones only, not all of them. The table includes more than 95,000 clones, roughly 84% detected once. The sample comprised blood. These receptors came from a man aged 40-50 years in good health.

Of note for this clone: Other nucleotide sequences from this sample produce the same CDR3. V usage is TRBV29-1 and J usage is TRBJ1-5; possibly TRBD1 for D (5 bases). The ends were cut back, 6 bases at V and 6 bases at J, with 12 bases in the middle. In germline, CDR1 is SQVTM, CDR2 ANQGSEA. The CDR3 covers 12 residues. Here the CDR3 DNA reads TGCAGCGTGGGGGGGAGGGGTCAGCCCCAGCATTTT. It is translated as CSVGGRGQPQHF.

DNA of the CDR3: TGTGCCTGGAGCCCACCCGGGGTTAAGGGCCTCTATGGCTACACCTTC. Translated, it gives CAWSPPGVKGLYGYTF. J is TRBJ1-2 and V is TRBV30, with D unresolved. The germline V and J ends were trimmed by 3 bases and 4 bases, with 21 bases remaining between them. The CDR3 has 16 amino acids. Germline lookup yields CDR1 GTSNPN and CDR2 SVGIG (reference sequence).

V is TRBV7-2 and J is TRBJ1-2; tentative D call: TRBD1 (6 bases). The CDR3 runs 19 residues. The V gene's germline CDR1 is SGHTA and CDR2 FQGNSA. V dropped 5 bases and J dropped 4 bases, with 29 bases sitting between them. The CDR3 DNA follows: TGTGCCAGCAGCGCCACAGGGAGGGGGGTTAGTTTGGAGGGCTATGGCTACACCTTC. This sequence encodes CASSATGRGVSLEGYGYTF.

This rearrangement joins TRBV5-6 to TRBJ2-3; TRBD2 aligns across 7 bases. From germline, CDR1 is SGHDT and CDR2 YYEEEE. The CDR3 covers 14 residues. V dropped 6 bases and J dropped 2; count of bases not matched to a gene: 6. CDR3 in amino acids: CASNTGTITDTQYF. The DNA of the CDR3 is TGTGCCAGCAATACCGGGACTATCACAGATACGCAGTATTTT.

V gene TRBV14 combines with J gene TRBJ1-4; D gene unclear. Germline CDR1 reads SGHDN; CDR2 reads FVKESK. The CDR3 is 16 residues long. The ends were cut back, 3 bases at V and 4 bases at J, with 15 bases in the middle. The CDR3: CASSQLGRALNEKLFF. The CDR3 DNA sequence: TGTGCCAGCAGCCAGCTTGGACGGGCTCTTAATGAAAAACTGTTTTTT. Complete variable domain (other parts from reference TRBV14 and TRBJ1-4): EAGVTQFPSHSVIEKGQTVTLRCDPISGHDNLYWYRRVMGKEIKFLLHFVKESKQDESGMPNNRFLAERTGGTYSTLKVQPAELEDSGVYFCASSQLGRALNEKLFFGSGTQLSVL.

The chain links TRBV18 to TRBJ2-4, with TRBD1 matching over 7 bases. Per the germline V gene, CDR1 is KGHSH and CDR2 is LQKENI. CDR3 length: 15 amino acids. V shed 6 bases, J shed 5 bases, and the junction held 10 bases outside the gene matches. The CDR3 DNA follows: TGTGCCAGCTCGTTGCGGACAGGCCCAGAAAACATTCAGTACTTC. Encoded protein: CASSLRTGPENIQYF.

CDR3 in amino acids: CASSLGRKETQYF. DNA of the CDR3: TGTGCCAGCAGCCTCGGACGAAAAGAGACCCAGTACTTC. The chain carries TRBV7-7 and TRBJ2-5, with no clear D. This CDR3 is 13 amino acids long. Germline V gives CDR1 SSHAT, CDR2 FNYEAQ (reference sequence). V lost 5 bases to trimming and J lost 3 bases, with 10 bases between them.

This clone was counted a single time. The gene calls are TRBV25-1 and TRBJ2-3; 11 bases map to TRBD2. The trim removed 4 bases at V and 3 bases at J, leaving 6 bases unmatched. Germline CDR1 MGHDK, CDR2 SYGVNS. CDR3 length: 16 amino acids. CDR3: CASSGTGTSGTDTQYF. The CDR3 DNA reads TGTGCCAGCAGTGGCACCGGGACTAGCGGTACAGATACGCAGTATTTT. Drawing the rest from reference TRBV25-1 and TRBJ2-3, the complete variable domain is EADIYQTPRYLVIGTGKKITLECSQTMGHDKMYWYQQDPGMELHLIHYSYGVNSTEKGDLSSESTVSRIRTEHFPLTLESARPSHTSQYLCASSGTGTSGTDTQYFGPGTRLTVL.

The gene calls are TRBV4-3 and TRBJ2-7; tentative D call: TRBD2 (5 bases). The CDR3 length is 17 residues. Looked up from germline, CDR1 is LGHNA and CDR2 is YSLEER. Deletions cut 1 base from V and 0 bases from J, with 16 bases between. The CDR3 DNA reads TGCGCCAGCAGCCAAGTAAGCGGTGGGATTGACTCCTACGAGCAGTACTTC. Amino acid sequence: CASSQVSGGIDSYEQYF.

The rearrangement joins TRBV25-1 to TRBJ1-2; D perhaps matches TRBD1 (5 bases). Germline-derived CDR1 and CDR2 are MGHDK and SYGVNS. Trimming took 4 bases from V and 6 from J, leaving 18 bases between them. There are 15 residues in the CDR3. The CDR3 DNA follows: TGTGCCAGCAGTGTAGGCGGGGCCACGTATCATGGCTACACCTTC. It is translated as CASSVGGATYHGYTF.

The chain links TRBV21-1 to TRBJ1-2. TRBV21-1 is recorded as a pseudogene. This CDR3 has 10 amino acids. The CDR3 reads CASGTRGYTF. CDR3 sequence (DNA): TGTGCCAGCGGAACACGTGGCTACACCTTC.

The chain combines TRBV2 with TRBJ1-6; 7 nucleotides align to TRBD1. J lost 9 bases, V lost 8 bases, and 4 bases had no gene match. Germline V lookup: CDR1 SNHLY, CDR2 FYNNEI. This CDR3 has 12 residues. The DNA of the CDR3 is TGTGCCAGCCGACAGGGAAGTTCACCCCTCCACTTT. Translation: CASRQGSSPLHF.

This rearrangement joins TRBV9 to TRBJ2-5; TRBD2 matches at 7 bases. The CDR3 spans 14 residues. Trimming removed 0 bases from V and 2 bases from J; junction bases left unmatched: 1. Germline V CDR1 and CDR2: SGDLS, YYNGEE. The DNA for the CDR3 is TGTGCCAGCAGCGTAGCTAGCGGACAAGAGACCCAGTACTTC. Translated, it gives CASSVASGQETQYF.

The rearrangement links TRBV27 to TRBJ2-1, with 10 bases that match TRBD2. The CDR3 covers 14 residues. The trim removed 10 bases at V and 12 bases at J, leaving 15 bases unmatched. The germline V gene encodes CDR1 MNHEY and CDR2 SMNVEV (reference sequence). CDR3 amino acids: CATRTGTSAFGQFF. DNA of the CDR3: TGTGCCACCAGAACCGGGACTAGCGCTTTCGGGCAGTTCTTC.

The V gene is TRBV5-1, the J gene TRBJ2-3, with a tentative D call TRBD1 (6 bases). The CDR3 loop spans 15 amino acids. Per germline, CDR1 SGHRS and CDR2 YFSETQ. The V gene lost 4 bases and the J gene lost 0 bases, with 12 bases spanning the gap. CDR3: CASSIRDTSTDTQYF. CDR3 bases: TGCGCCAGCAGCATACGGGACACCAGCACAGATACGCAGTATTTT.

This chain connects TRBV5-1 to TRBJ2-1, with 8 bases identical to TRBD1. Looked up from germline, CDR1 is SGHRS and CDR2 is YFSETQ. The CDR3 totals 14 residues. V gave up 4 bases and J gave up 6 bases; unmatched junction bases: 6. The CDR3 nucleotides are TGCGCCAGCAGCCTGGGAGGACAGGGCAATGAGCAGTTCTTC. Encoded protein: CASSLGGQGNEQFF.

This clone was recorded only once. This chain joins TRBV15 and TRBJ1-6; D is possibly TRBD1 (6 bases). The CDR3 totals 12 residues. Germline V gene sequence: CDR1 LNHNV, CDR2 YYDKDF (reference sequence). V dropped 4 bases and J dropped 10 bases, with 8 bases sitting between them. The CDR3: CATSTGQSPLHF. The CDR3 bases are TGTGCCACCAGCACCGGACAGTCACCCCTCCACTTT.

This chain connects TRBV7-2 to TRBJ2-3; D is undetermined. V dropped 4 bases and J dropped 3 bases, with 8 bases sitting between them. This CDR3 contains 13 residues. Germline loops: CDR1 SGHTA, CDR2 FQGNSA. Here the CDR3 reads CASSSSQTDTQYF. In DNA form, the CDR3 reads TGTGCCAGCAGCTCCTCCCAGACAGATACGCAGTATTTT. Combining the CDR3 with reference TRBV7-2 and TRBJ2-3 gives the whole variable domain GAGVSQSPSNKVTEKGKDVELRCDPISGHTALYWYRQSLGQGLEFLIYFQGNSAPDKSGLPSDRFSAERTGGSVSTLTIQRTQQEDSAVYLCASSSSQTDTQYFGPGTRLTVL.

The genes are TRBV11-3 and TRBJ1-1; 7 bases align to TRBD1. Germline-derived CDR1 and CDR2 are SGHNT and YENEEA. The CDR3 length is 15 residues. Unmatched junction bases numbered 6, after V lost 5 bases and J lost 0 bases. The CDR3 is CASSGGQALNTEAFF. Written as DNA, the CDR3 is TGTGCCAGCAGCGGTGGACAGGCATTGAACACTGAAGCTTTCTTT.

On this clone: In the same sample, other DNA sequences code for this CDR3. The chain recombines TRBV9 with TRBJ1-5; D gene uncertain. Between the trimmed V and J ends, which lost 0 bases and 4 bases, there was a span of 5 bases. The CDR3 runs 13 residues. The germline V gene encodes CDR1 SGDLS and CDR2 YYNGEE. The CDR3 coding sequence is TGTGCCAGCAGCGTAGGTAGTAATCAGCCCCAGCATTTT. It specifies CASSVGSNQPQHF.

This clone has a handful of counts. The CDR3 coding sequence is TGTGCCAGCAGCCACTTGGGACAGGGGACTTATGGCTACACCTTC. It yields the protein CASSHLGQGTYGYTF. This chain uses TRBV6-5 with TRBJ1-2, with 10 bases aligning to TRBD1. The germline V gene has CDR1 MNHEY and CDR2 SVGAGI. CDR3 size: 15 residues. Losses at the gene ends were 6 bases for V and 5 bases for J; bases not matched to a gene: 9.

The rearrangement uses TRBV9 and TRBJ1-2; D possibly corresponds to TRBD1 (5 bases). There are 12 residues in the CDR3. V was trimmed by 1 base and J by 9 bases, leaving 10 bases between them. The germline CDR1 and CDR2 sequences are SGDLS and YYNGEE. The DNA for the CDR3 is TGTGCCAGCAGCGTATATGGGGGGAGCTACACCTTC. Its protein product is CASSVYGGSYTF.

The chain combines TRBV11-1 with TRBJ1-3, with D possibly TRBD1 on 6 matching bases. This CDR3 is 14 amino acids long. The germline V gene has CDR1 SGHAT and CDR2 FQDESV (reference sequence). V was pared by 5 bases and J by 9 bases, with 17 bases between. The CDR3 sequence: CASSRDISKSTIYF. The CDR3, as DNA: TGTGCCAGCAGCCGGGACATATCCAAGTCCACCATATATTTT.

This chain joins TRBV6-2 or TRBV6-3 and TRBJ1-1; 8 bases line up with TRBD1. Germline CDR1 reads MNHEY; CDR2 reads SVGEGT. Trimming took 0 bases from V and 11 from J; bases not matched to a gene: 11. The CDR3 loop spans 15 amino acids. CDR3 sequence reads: CASSYSWDRTAGAFF. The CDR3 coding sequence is TGTGCCAGCAGTTACTCGTGGGACAGGACCGCCGGCGCTTTCTTT.

DNA for the CDR3: TGTGCCAGCAGTGAAAACGGGGGTCAGCCCCAGCATTTT. Protein: CASSENGGQPQHF. V and J are TRBV25-1 and TRBJ1-5; TRBD1 might be the D (5 bases). The CDR3 consists of 13 residues. Germline CDR1 reads MGHDK; CDR2 reads SYGVNS. V was clipped by 2 bases and J by 6 bases, with 8 bases between them. The full variable domain, with the rest looked up from reference TRBV25-1 and TRBJ1-5, is EADIYQTPRYLVIGTGKKITLECSQTMGHDKMYWYQQDPGMELHLIHYSYGVNSTEKGDLSSESTVSRIRTEHFPLTLESARPSHTSQYLCASSENGGQPQHFGDGTRLSIL.